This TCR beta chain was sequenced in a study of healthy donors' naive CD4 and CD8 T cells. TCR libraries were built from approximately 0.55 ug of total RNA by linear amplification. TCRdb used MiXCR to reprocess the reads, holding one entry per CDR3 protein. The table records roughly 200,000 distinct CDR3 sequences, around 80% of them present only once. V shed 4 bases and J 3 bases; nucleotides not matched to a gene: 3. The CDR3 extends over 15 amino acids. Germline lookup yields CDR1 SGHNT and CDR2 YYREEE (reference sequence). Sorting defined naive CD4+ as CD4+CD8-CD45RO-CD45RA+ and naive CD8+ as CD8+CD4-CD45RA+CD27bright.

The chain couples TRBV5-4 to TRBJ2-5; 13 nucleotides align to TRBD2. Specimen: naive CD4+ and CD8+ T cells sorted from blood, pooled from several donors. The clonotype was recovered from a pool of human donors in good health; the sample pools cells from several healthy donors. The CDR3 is CASSRLAGGEETQYF. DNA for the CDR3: TGTGCCAGCAGCCGACTAGCGGGAGGTGAAGAGACCCAGTACTTC.